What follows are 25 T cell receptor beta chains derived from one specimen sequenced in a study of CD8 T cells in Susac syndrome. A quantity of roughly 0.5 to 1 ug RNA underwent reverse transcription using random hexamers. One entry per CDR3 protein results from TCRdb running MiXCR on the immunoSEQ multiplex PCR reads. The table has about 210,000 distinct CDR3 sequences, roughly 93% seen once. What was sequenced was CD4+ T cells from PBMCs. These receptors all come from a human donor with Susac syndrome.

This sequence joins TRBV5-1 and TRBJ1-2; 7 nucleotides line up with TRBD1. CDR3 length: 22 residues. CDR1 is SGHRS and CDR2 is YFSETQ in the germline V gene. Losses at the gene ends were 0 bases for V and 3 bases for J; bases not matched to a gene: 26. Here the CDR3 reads CASSLGYDLAGGIRERDYGYTF. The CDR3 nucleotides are TGCGCCAGCAGCTTGGGCTATGACTTGGCAGGGGGGATCCGGGAGAGGGACTATGGCTACACCTTC.

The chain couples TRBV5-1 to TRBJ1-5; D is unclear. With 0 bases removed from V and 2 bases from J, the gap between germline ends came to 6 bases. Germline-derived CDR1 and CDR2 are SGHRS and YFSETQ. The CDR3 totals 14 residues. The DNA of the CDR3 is TGCGCCAGCAGCTTGGGAGCGGGCAATCAGCCCCAGCATTTT. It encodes CASSLGAGNQPQHF.

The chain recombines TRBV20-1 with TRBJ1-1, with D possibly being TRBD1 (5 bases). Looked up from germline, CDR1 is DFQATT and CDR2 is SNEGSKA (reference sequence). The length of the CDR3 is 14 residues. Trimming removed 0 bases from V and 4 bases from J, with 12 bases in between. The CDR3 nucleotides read TGCAGTGCTAGAGATAGAGGCGGGGGCACTGAAGCTTTCTTT. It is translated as CSARDRGGGTEAFF.

The CDR3 is CSVEGGGDEQYF. The CDR3 nucleotides read TGCAGCGTCGAGGGCGGGGGGGACGAGCAGTACTTC. The chain links TRBV29-1 to TRBJ2-7; 9 positions match TRBD2. The CDR3 loop spans 12 amino acids. Germline CDR1 and CDR2: SQVTM and ANQGSEA. V lost 6 bases to trimming and J lost 5 bases; unmatched junction nucleotides: 5.

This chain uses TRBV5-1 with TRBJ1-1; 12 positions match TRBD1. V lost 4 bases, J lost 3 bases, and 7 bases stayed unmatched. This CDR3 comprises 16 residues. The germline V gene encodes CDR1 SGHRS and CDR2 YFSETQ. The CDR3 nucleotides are TGCGCCAGCAGCCCGGGGACAGGGGGCGGTCACACTGAAGCTTTCTTT. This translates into CASSPGTGGGHTEAFF. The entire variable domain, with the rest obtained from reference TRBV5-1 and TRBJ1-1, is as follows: KAGVTQTPRYLIKTRGQQVTLSCSPISGHRSVSWYQQTPGQGLQFLFEYFSETQRNKGNFPGRFSGRQFSNSRSEMNVSTLELGDSALYLCASSPGTGGGHTEAFFGQGTRLTVV.

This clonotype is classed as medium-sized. CDR3 amino acids: CASSVGLAGLGRETQYF. The CDR3 region has the DNA TGTGCCAGCAGCGTGGGACTAGCGGGATTAGGTCGGGAGACCCAGTACTTC. The V and J genes are TRBV7-9 and TRBJ2-5; TRBD2 aligns across 13 bases. Germline V gene lookup returns CDR1 SEHNR and CDR2 FQNEAQ (reference sequence). The trim removed 5 bases at V and 5 bases at J, leaving 11 bases unmatched. CDR3 length equals 17 residues.

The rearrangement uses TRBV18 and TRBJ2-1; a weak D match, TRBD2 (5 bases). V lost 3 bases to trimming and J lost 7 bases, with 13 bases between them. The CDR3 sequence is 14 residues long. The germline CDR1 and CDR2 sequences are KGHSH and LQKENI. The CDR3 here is CASSPNTAGNEQFF. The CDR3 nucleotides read TGTGCCAGCTCACCCAACACGGCGGGTAATGAGCAGTTCTTC.

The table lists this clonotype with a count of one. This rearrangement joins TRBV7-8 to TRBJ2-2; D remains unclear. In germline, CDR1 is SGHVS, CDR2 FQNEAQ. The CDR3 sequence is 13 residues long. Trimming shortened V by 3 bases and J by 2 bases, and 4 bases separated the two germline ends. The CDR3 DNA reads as TGTGCCAGCAGCTTTCTCAACACCGGGGAGCTGTTTTTT. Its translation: CASSFLNTGELFF.

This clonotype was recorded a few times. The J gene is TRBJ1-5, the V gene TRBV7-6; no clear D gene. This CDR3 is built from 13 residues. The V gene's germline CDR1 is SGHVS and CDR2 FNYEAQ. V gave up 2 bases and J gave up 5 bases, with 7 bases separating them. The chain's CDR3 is CASSLSPDQPQHF. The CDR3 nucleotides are TGTGCCAGCAGCTTATCCCCCGATCAGCCCCAGCATTTT.

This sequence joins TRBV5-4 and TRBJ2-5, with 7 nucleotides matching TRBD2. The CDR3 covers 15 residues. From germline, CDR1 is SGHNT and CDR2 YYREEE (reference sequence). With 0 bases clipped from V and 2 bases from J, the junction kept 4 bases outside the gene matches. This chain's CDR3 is CASSLVRGRQETQYF. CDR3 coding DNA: TGTGCCAGCAGCTTGGTGCGGGGGAGACAAGAGACCCAGTACTTC. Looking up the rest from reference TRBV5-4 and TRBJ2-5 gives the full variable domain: ETGVTQSPTHLIKTRGQQVTLRCSSQSGHNTVSWYQQALGQGPQFIFQYYREEENGRGNFPPRFSGLQFPNYSSELNVNALELDDSALYLCASSLVRGRQETQYFGPGTRLLVL.

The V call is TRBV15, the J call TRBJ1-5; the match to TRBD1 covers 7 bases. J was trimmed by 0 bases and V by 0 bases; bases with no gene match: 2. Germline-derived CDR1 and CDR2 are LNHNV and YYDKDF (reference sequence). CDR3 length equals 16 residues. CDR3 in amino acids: CATSRERDSSNQPQHF. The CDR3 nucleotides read TGTGCCACCAGCAGAGAAAGGGACAGTAGCAATCAGCCCCAGCATTTT.

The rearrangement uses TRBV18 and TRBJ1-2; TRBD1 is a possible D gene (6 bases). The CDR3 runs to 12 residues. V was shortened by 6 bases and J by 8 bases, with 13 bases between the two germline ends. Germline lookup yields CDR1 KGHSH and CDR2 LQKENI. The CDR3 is CASSPGQTGYTF. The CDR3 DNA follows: TGTGCCAGCTCGCCGGGACAAACGGGCTACACCTTC.

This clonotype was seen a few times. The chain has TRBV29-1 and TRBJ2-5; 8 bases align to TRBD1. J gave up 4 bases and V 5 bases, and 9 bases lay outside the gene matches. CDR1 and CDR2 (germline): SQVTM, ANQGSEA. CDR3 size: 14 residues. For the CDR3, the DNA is TGCAGCGTTACAGGGGGAAGGTTCGTAGAGACCCAGTACTTC. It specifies CSVTGGRFVETQYF. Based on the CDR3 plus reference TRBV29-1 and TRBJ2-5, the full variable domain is SAVISQKPSRDICQRGTSLTIQCQVDSQVTMMFWYRQQPGQSLTLIATANQGSEATYESGFVIDKFPISRPNLTFSTLTVSNMSPEDSSIYLCSVTGGRFVETQYFGPGTRLLVL.

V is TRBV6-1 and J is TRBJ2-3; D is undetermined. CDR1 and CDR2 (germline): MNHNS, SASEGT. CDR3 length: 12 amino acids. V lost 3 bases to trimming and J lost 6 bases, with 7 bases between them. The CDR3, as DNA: TGTGCCAGCAGTGACGGTCTCGATACGCAGTATTTT. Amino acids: CASSDGLDTQYF.

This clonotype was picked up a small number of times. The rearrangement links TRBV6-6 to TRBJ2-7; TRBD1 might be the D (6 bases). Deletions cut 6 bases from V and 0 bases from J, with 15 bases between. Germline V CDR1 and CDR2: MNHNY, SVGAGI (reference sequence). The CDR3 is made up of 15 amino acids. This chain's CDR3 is CASSQDRLGSYEQYF. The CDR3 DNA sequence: TGTGCCAGCAGCCAAGACAGGCTCGGCTCCTACGAGCAGTACTTC.

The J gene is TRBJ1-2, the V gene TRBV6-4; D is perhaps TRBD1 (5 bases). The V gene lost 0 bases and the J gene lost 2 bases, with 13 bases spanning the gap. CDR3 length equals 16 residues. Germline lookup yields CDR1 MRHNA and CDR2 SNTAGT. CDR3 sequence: CASSDSTGTDNYGYTF. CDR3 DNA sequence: TGTGCCAGCAGTGACTCGACCGGGACGGACAACTATGGCTACACCTTC.

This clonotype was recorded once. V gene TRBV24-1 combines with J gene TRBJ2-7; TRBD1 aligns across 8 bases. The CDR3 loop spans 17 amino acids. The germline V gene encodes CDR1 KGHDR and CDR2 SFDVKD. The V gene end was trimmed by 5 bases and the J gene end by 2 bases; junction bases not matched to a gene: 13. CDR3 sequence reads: CATSGPRGRQGTYEQYF. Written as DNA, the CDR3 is TGTGCCACCAGTGGCCCCAGGGGGCGACAGGGTACCTACGAGCAGTACTTC.

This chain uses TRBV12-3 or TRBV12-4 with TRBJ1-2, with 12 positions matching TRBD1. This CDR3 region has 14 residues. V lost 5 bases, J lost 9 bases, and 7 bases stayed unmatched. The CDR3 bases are TGTGCCAGCAGTCCGGGGACAGGGGGCCTGAGCTACACCTTC. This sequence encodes CASSPGTGGLSYTF.

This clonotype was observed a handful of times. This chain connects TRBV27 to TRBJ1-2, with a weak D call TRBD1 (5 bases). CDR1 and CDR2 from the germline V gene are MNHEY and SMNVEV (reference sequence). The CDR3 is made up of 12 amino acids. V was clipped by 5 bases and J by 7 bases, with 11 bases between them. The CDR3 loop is CASSPPGGGYTF. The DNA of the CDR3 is TGTGCCAGCAGTCCGCCCGGGGGTGGCTACACCTTC.

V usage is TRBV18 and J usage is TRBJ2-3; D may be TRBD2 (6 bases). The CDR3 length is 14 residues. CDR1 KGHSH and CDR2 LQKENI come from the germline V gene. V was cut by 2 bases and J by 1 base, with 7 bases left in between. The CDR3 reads CASSPSGGTDTQYF. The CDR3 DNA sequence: TGTGCCAGCTCACCATCGGGGGGCACAGATACGCAGTATTTT.

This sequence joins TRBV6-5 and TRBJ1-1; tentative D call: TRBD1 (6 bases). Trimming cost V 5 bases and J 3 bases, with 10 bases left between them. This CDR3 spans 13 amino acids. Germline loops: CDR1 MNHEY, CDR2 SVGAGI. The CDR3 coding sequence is TGTGCCAGCAGTGAGGGGGGGGACACTGAAGCTTTCTTT. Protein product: CASSEGGDTEAFF.

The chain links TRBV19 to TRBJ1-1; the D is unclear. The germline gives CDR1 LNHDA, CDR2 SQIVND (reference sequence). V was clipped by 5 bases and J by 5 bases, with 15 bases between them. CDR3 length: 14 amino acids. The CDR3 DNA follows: TGTGCCAGTAGTGCCCGCCTATTGGGAACTGAAGCTTTCTTT. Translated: CASSARLLGTEAFF.

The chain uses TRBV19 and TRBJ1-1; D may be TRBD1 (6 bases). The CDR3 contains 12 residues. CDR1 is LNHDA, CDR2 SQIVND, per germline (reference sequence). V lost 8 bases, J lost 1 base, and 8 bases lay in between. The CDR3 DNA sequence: TGTGCCAGTGGGGGCCCGAACACTGAAGCTTTCTTT. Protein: CASGGPNTEAFF.

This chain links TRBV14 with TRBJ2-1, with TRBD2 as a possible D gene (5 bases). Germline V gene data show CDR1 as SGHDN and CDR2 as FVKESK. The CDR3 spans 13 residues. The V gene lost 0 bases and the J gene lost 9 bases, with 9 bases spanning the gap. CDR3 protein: CASSQDLEGEQFF. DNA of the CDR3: TGTGCCAGCAGCCAAGATCTTGAGGGTGAGCAGTTCTTC.

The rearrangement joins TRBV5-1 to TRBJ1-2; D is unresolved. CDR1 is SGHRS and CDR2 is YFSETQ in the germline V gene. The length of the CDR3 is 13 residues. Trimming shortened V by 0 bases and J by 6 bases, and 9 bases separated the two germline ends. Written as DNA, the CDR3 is TGCGCCAGCAGCTTGGAGCTGTTGAATGGCTACACCTTC. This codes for CASSLELLNGYTF.